These 21 T cell receptor beta chains were all obtained from the same sample, sequenced in a study of blood T cell repertoires in COVID-19. The repertoire was sequenced with immunoSEQ multiplex PCR; TCRdb's copy has only in-frame clones and lacks some. The repertoire has 410,000 or so clones, around nine tenths of them found once; the top ten carry roughly 1.4%. Sequenced material: peripheral blood. Every receptor here comes from a middle-aged woman with COVID-19, enrolled during active disease.

The chain joins TRBV28 to TRBJ1-1, with TRBD1 identical over 7 bases. Per germline, CDR1 MDHEN and CDR2 SYDVKM. CDR3 size: 14 residues. Trimming removed 5 bases from V and 3 bases from J; junction bases left unmatched: 6. CDR3 amino acids: CASSLTGIHTEAFF. CDR3 nucleotides: TGTGCCAGCAGTCTGACAGGGATCCACACTGAAGCTTTCTTT.

This chain joins TRBV12-2 and TRBJ1-5. TRBV12-2 is a pseudogene segment. The CDR3 length is 12 residues. The CDR3 nucleotides read TGTGCAAGTCGCGCGGATGGTCAGCCCCAGCATTTT. It specifies CASRADGQPQHF.

V gene TRBV19 combines with J gene TRBJ1-2; D may be TRBD1 (6 bases). The CDR3 spans 12 residues. Per the germline V gene, CDR1 is LNHDA and CDR2 is SQIVND (reference sequence). V was pared by 10 bases and J by 2 bases, with 11 bases between. The CDR3 is CATRQVNYGYTF. The CDR3 DNA reads as TGTGCCACCAGACAGGTGAACTATGGCTACACCTTC.

J is TRBJ2-1 and V is TRBV27; 8 bases line up with TRBD2. Trimming cost V 4 bases and J 4 bases; bases outside gene matches: 15. There are 18 residues in the CDR3. Germline V gives CDR1 MNHEY, CDR2 SMNVEV (reference sequence). This CDR3 is CASSSRILIGGDYNEQFF. In DNA, the CDR3 is TGTGCCAGCAGTTCACGAATCCTTATCGGGGGGGATTACAATGAGCAGTTCTTC.

The V and J genes are TRBV4-1 and TRBJ2-7; possibly TRBD2 for D (5 bases). Trimming pared 4 bases from V and 10 bases from J, leaving 20 bases between. CDR3 length: 14 residues. Germline V gives CDR1 MGHRA, CDR2 YSYEKL. CDR3 nucleotide sequence: TGCGCCAGCAGCCGGAACATGGACCTACGGGGTCAGTACTTC. Protein: CASSRNMDLRGQYF.

This rearrangement joins TRBV5-1 to TRBJ1-1, with 7 nucleotides matching TRBD1. The germline gives CDR1 SGHRS, CDR2 YFSETQ. The CDR3 is 15 residues long. V was pared by 4 bases and J by 1 base, with 7 bases of the junction left unmatched. The CDR3 here is CASSPSGTANTEAFF. The DNA of the CDR3 is TGCGCCAGCAGCCCGTCAGGGACAGCGAACACTGAAGCTTTCTTT.

This rearrangement joins TRBV5-1 to TRBJ1-2, with TRBD1 matching over 9 bases. Trimming cost V 4 bases and J 4 bases; bases outside gene matches: 8. This CDR3 contains 15 residues. Germline V gives CDR1 SGHRS, CDR2 YFSETQ. The CDR3 region has the DNA TGCGCCAGCAGCCTAAGACAGGGGGGTGGCTATGGCTACACCTTC. It specifies CASSLRQGGGYGYTF.

The V and J genes are TRBV11-2 and TRBJ2-7; 9 bases are shared with TRBD2. V gave up 3 bases and J gave up 3 bases; unmatched junction bases: 9. Germline V gene data show CDR1 as SGHAT and CDR2 as FQNNGV. This CDR3 spans 16 amino acids. The CDR3 DNA reads as TGTGCCAGCAGCTTCGGGACTAGCAGGGGAGGCTACGAGCAGTACTTC. Its protein product is CASSFGTSRGGYEQYF.

As concerns this clone: Other DNA sequences from this sample encode an identical CDR3 as well. This chain joins TRBV6-5 and TRBJ2-3; weak D call: TRBD1 (6 bases). Germline V gene lookup returns CDR1 MNHEY and CDR2 SVGAGI. V lost 5 bases and J 0 bases, leaving 9 bases between the germline ends. The CDR3 is made up of 14 amino acids. In DNA, the CDR3 is TGTGCCAGCAGTCGCCAGGGGAGCACAGATACGCAGTATTTT. Residues: CASSRQGSTDTQYF.

The chain employs TRBV5-5 and TRBJ1-4, with a possible D match to TRBD1 (6 bases). This CDR3 region has 11 residues. Trimming shortened V by 8 bases and J by 6 bases, and 8 bases separated the two germline ends. Germline values: CDR1 SGHKS, CDR2 YYEKEE (reference sequence). The DNA for the CDR3 is TGTGCCAGTCGGACAGATGAAAAACTGTTTTTT. This gives the protein CASRTDEKLFF.

The chain combines TRBV19 with TRBJ1-5, with D perhaps matching TRBD1 (5 bases). Trimming removed 7 bases from V and 0 bases from J, with 19 bases in between. Germline loops: CDR1 LNHDA, CDR2 SQIVND (reference sequence). The CDR3 loop spans 17 amino acids. In DNA, the CDR3 is TGTGCCAGTACTCTAAAGCCGTCAGGGTATAGCAATCAGCCCCAGCATTTT. Amino acids: CASTLKPSGYSNQPQHF.

The chain has TRBV29-1 and TRBJ1-2; TRBD1 aligns across 8 bases. V shed 7 bases, J shed 1 base, and the junction held 17 bases outside the gene matches. Germline values: CDR1 SQVTM, CDR2 ANQGSEA. CDR3 length: 17 amino acids. CDR3 amino acids: CSAQIRNTGGFNYGYTF. In nucleotides, the CDR3 is TGCAGCGCCCAAATTCGAAACACAGGGGGGTTTAACTATGGCTACACCTTC.

V and J are TRBV30 and TRBJ1-3, with a possible D match to TRBD1 (5 bases). The V gene lost 8 bases and the J gene lost 0 bases, with 20 bases spanning the gap. Germline V gene lookup returns CDR1 GTSNPN and CDR2 SVGIG (reference sequence). This CDR3 has 16 amino acids. CDR3 sequence (DNA): TGTGCCCGGCGCGGGGGTTCGAGGGCCTCTGGAAACACCATATATTTT. Translation: CARRGGSRASGNTIYF.

The gene calls are TRBV7-8 and TRBJ1-4, with D perhaps matching TRBD1 (6 bases). Germline values: CDR1 SGHVS, CDR2 FQNEAQ. V gave up 1 base and J gave up 2 bases, with 14 bases separating them. CDR3 length: 17 amino acids. The chain's CDR3 is CASSLVFRGSTNEKLFF. CDR3 coding DNA: TGTGCCAGCAGCTTAGTCTTCAGGGGTTCGACTAATGAAAAACTGTTTTTT.

This chain joins TRBV30 and TRBJ2-5, with 10 nucleotides matching TRBD2. CDR3 size: 16 residues. The germline V gene encodes CDR1 GTSNPN and CDR2 SVGIG (reference sequence). Germline trimming cut 0 bases from V and 3 bases from J; bases unmatched to any gene: 7. The CDR3 loop is CAWSVNLAGVKETQYF. The CDR3 region has the DNA TGTGCCTGGAGTGTAAATCTAGCGGGAGTTAAAGAGACCCAGTACTTC.

The chain is built from TRBV6-1 and TRBJ1-2; D remains ambiguous. Trimming left V 2 bases short and J 5 bases short, with 15 bases between. CDR1 and CDR2 (germline): MNHNS, SASEGT. The CDR3 covers 15 residues. CDR3 loop: CASSEITELWYGYTF. The CDR3, as DNA: TGTGCCAGCAGTGAAATCACAGAGCTGTGGTATGGCTACACCTTC.

CDR3 nucleotide sequence: TGTGCCAGCAACCCTAGAGGGGGAACCGTAAGGCCCCAGCATTTT. Encoded protein: CASNPRGGTVRPQHF. V and J are TRBV6-2 or TRBV6-3 and TRBJ1-5; D possibly corresponds to TRBD1 (6 bases). In germline, CDR1 is MNHEY, CDR2 SVGEGT. The CDR3 is 15 amino acids. V lost 7 bases and J lost 9, with 22 bases in between.

The table lists this clone with a count of one. The rearrangement joins TRBV7-3 to TRBJ2-5, with D unresolved. The length of the CDR3 is 12 residues. Trimming took 5 bases from V and 10 from J, leaving 14 bases between them. Germline lookup yields CDR1 SGHTA and CDR2 FQGTGA. The CDR3 loop reads CASSPPGGSQYF. The CDR3 DNA is TGTGCCAGCAGCCCCCCCGGCGGTAGCCAGTACTTC.

The rearrangement links TRBV2 to TRBJ1-2; D not certain. Germline V gives CDR1 SNHLY, CDR2 FYNNEI. Trimming took 2 bases from V and 3 from J, leaving 19 bases between them. The CDR3 covers 17 residues. CDR3 sequence: CASSEQVAALGDYGYTF. The CDR3 bases are TGTGCCAGCAGTGAACAGGTGGCTGCCCTCGGGGACTATGGCTACACCTTC.

This clone was seen once. This chain links TRBV7-3 with TRBJ1-5; D gene uncertain. The germline CDR1 and CDR2 sequences are SGHTA and FQGTGA. Trimming stripped 2 bases from V and 4 bases from J, with 6 bases between. The CDR3 spans 13 residues. The CDR3 region has the DNA TGTGCCAGCAGCTTAGGGAGGAATCAGCCCCAGCATTTT. Encoded protein: CASSLGRNQPQHF.

This chain uses TRBV5-5 with TRBJ2-1; 7 bases are a match to TRBD1. Germline CDR1 reads SGHKS; CDR2 reads YYEKEE (reference sequence). Unmatched junction bases numbered 0, after V lost 0 bases and J lost 0 bases. The CDR3 consists of 15 residues. CDR3 coding DNA: TGTGCCAGCAGCTTGGGACAGGGCTCCTACAATGAGCAGTTCTTC. It codes for CASSLGQGSYNEQFF.